A single sample is the source of the 31 T cell receptor beta chains below, sequenced in a study of shared clonotypes between healthy human individuals. Sequencing was performed with immunoSEQ multiplex PCR; in TCRdb, only in-frame clones are kept and a portion is missing. Among fewer than 1.8 million clones listed, just under 99% were seen once. Sequences were obtained from naive CD4+ T cells sorted from blood. Subset specified: CD45RA+ positively selected. The origin of the receptors is a man aged 25-40 years in good health.

This chain connects TRBV27 to TRBJ1-2, with D possibly matching TRBD1 (6 bases). CDR3 length: 17 amino acids. The germline gives CDR1 MNHEY, CDR2 SMNVEV (reference sequence). V gave up 8 bases and J gave up 8 bases, with 30 bases separating them. The CDR3 nucleotides read TGTGCCAGCCGACGCGGCTTAGGCCAGGGGAGTGATCGGGGCTACACCTTC. Translated, it gives CASRRGLGQGSDRGYTF.

The chain carries TRBV5-6 and TRBJ1-3; D unresolved. The germline V gene has CDR1 SGHDT and CDR2 YYEEEE. This CDR3 is 14 amino acids long. Trimming removed 1 base from V and 8 bases from J, with 13 bases in between. The CDR3, as DNA: TGTGCCAGCAGCTTGTACAGAGTGGAGGACACCATATATTTT. Amino acids: CASSLYRVEDTIYF.

This sequence joins TRBV5-4 and TRBJ1-1; the match to TRBD1 covers 10 bases. V gave up 3 bases and J gave up 1 base; unmatched junction bases: 3. Germline-derived CDR1 and CDR2 are SGHNT and YYREEE (reference sequence). The CDR3 totals 15 residues. This CDR3 reads CASSSRDRGNTEAFF. CDR3 nucleotides: TGTGCCAGCAGCTCCCGGGACAGGGGGAACACTGAAGCTTTCTTT.

The chain employs TRBV30 and TRBJ1-5, with D possibly matching TRBD1 (6 bases). This CDR3 comprises 14 residues. CDR1 is GTSNPN, CDR2 SVGIG, per germline (reference sequence). V was cut by 4 bases and J by 0 bases, with 10 bases left in between. The CDR3 sequence: CAWTGDNSNQPQHF. CDR3 DNA: TGTGCCTGGACAGGGGACAATAGCAATCAGCCCCAGCATTTT.

The CDR3 nucleotides read TGTGCCATCAGTGATACCCGGACAGATCCCGAAAAACTGTTTTTT. As protein: CAISDTRTDPEKLFF. The rearrangement joins TRBV10-3 to TRBJ1-4, with D perhaps matching TRBD1 (6 bases). This CDR3 has 15 amino acids. Trimming removed 3 bases from V and 8 bases from J, with 16 bases in between. The germline V gene encodes CDR1 ENHRY and CDR2 SYGVKD.

The V and J genes are TRBV29-1 and TRBJ1-2; the D is unclear. The V end lost 4 bases, the J end lost 7 bases, and 16 bases lay between the germline ends. The CDR3 sequence is 13 residues long. Germline-derived CDR1 and CDR2 are SQVTM and ANQGSEA. The CDR3 DNA sequence: TGCAGCGTTGCTTCTGGCAGACTGGGTGGCTACACCTTC. Encoded protein: CSVASGRLGGYTF. Together with reference TRBV29-1 and TRBJ1-2, the CDR3 gives the full variable domain: SAVISQKPSRDICQRGTSLTIQCQVDSQVTMMFWYRQQPGQSLTLIATANQGSEATYESGFVIDKFPISRPNLTFSTLTVSNMSPEDSSIYLCSVASGRLGGYTFGSGTRLTVV.

This clone has a single count. This chain links TRBV15 with TRBJ2-7; 8 nucleotides align to TRBD1. This CDR3 spans 16 amino acids. Unmatched junction bases numbered 8, after V lost 3 bases and J lost 1 base. The germline CDR1 and CDR2 sequences are LNHNV and YYDKDF (reference sequence). The CDR3 nucleotides read TGTGCCACCAGCAGGATACCCAGGGGGCCATCCTACGAGCAGTACTTC. This encodes CATSRIPRGPSYEQYF.

J is TRBJ1-1 and V is TRBV7-2; D is uncertain. The CDR3 consists of 15 residues. V lost 1 base, J lost 1 base, and 10 bases lay in between. Germline V gene lookup returns CDR1 SGHTA and CDR2 FQGNSA. CDR3 sequence reads: CASSLVWLGNTEAFF. The CDR3 bases are TGTGCCAGCAGCTTAGTATGGTTGGGGAACACTGAAGCTTTCTTT.

The J gene is TRBJ2-7, the V gene TRBV15; D uncertain. Germline CDR1 is LNHNV and CDR2 is YYDKDF (reference sequence). V was cut by 3 bases and J by 6 bases, with 6 bases left in between. The CDR3 loop spans 11 amino acids. In DNA, the CDR3 is TGTGCCACCAGCAGGGTCCCCGAGCAGTACTTC. Translation gives CATSRVPEQYF.

The J gene is TRBJ2-7, the V gene TRBV6-5; the D is unclear. Per the germline V gene, CDR1 is MNHEY and CDR2 is SVGAGI. This CDR3 is 14 amino acids long. V was cut by 5 bases and J by 4 bases, with 15 bases left in between. DNA for the CDR3: TGTGCCAGCAGTCAGAACCCGGGTGGGTACGAGCAGTACTTC. It yields the protein CASSQNPGGYEQYF.

CDR3 DNA sequence: TGTGCCAGCACCCCACGGGTAGGGGCCTATGGCTACACCTTC. It translates to CASTPRVGAYGYTF. The V call is TRBV6-5, the J call TRBJ1-2; the D gene is possibly TRBD1 (5 bases). From germline, CDR1 is MNHEY and CDR2 SVGAGI. This CDR3 is built from 14 residues. The V end lost 7 bases, the J end lost 4 bases, and 16 bases lay between the germline ends.

This chain links TRBV7-3 with TRBJ2-7, with a weak D call TRBD2 (5 bases). The CDR3 is made up of 13 amino acids. The germline V gene has CDR1 SGHTA and CDR2 FQGTGA. Between the trimmed V and J ends, which lost 1 base and 7 bases, there was a span of 11 bases. CDR3 amino acids: CASSLNPGKEQYF. CDR3 DNA: TGTGCCAGCAGCTTAAATCCCGGGAAAGAGCAGTACTTC.

This chain uses TRBV2 with TRBJ1-1; no firm D call. V lost 0 bases to trimming and J lost 1 base, with 9 bases between them. CDR1 SNHLY and CDR2 FYNNEI come from the germline V gene. The CDR3 contains 15 residues. CDR3 in amino acids: CASSEALIGNTEAFF. The DNA of the CDR3 is TGTGCCAGCAGTGAAGCTCTTATAGGGAACACTGAAGCTTTCTTT. Looking up the rest from reference TRBV2 and TRBJ1-1 gives the full variable domain: EPEVTQTPSHQVTQMGQEVILRCVPISNHLYFYWYRQILGQKVEFLVSFYNNEISEKSEIFDDQFSVERPDGSNFTLKIRSTKLEDSAMYFCASSEALIGNTEAFFGQGTRLTVV.

This sequence joins TRBV2 and TRBJ2-3; 12 nucleotides align to TRBD2. J was trimmed by 2 bases and V by 7 bases; bases with no gene match: 16. CDR1 and CDR2 (germline): SNHLY, FYNNEI. This CDR3 is 19 amino acids long. The CDR3 DNA reads as TGTGCCAGCACTTTGATGGACCGACTAGCGGGGGAACCCACAGATACGCAGTATTTT. Its translation: CASTLMDRLAGEPTDTQYF.

Comment on this clone: An end of the junction differs from the germline gene, which may be a read error. The V call is TRBV2, the J call TRBJ2-1, with TRBD2 matching over 8 bases. Germline-derived CDR1 and CDR2 are SNHLY and FYNNEI. The CDR3 runs to 16 residues. The CDR3 sequence: CASTERGLGAYNEQFF. The CDR3, as DNA: TGTGCCAGCACTGAAAGGGGACTAGGCGCTTACAATGAGCAGTTCTTC.

The rearrangement links TRBV9 to TRBJ2-5; no definite D call. V was trimmed by 0 bases and J by 2 bases, leaving 11 bases between them. The CDR3 covers 15 residues. Looked up from germline, CDR1 is SGDLS and CDR2 is YYNGEE. CDR3 DNA sequence: TGTGCCAGCAGCGTAGCTACGTCTCCTCAAGAGACCCAGTACTTC. Its protein product is CASSVATSPQETQYF.

On this clone itself: Other DNA variants within this sample encode the same CDR3. The chain links TRBV7-8 to TRBJ2-2; D is undetermined. The germline V gene encodes CDR1 SGHVS and CDR2 FQNEAQ. V lost 4 bases and J lost 2, with 2 bases in between. This CDR3 comprises 12 residues. The DNA for the CDR3 is TGTGCCAGCAGCTCAAACACCGGGGAGCTGTTTTTT. Its translation: CASSSNTGELFF.

As regards this clone: In the same sample, other DNA sequences code for this CDR3. The chain has TRBV7-2 and TRBJ2-3; TRBD1 agrees at 7 bases. The CDR3 extends over 15 amino acids. The ends lost 3 bases at V and 3 bases at J; junction bases unmatched: 6. CDR1 is SGHTA and CDR2 is FQGNSA in the germline V gene. The chain's CDR3 is CASSFDRVSTDTQYF. The CDR3 DNA follows: TGTGCCAGCAGCTTCGACAGGGTCTCGACAGATACGCAGTATTTT.

The chain joins TRBV27 to TRBJ1-2; TRBD1 aligns across 7 bases. Germline loops: CDR1 MNHEY, CDR2 SMNVEV (reference sequence). The CDR3 loop spans 13 amino acids. Trimming removed 4 bases from V and 4 bases from J; junction bases left unmatched: 3. CDR3 region: CASSSTGFYGYTF. The DNA of the CDR3 is TGTGCCAGCAGTTCGACAGGGTTCTATGGCTACACCTTC.

This clone was seen just once. J is TRBJ1-3 and V is TRBV29-1; D is ambiguous. The CDR3 totals 11 residues. V dropped 2 bases and J dropped 4 bases, with 3 bases sitting between them. CDR1 SQVTM and CDR2 ANQGSEA come from the germline V gene. The CDR3 is CSVEKGNTIYF. DNA for the CDR3: TGCAGCGTTGAAAAGGGAAACACCATATATTTT. Full variable domain (missing parts from reference TRBV29-1 and TRBJ1-3): SAVISQKPSRDICQRGTSLTIQCQVDSQVTMMFWYRQQPGQSLTLIATANQGSEATYESGFVIDKFPISRPNLTFSTLTVSNMSPEDSSIYLCSVEKGNTIYFGEGSWLTVV.

The gene calls are TRBV7-3 and TRBJ2-1, with 11 bases aligning to TRBD2. CDR3 size: 17 residues. V trimming: 5 bases; J trimming: 4 bases; junction bases outside the gene matches: 10. The germline V gene encodes CDR1 SGHTA and CDR2 FQGTGA. The chain's CDR3 is CASSLRAGTSGYNEQFF. The CDR3 DNA reads TGTGCCAGCAGCCTCAGGGCCGGGACTAGCGGATACAATGAGCAGTTCTTC.

The chain recombines TRBV6-5 with TRBJ2-1; 7 nucleotides match TRBD1. Germline V gene data show CDR1 as MNHEY and CDR2 as SVGAGI. Germline trimming cut 7 bases from V and 4 bases from J; bases unmatched to any gene: 7. The CDR3 has 14 residues. The CDR3 sequence: CASKQGGPYNEQFF. CDR3 sequence (DNA): TGTGCCAGCAAGCAAGGGGGCCCTTACAATGAGCAGTTCTTC.

The rearrangement joins TRBV10-3 to TRBJ1-5; D uncertain. The ends were cut back, 3 bases at V and 1 base at J, with 10 bases in the middle. The length of the CDR3 is 15 residues. Germline V gives CDR1 ENHRY, CDR2 SYGVKD. In nucleotides, the CDR3 is TGTGCCATCAGTGATCGACAAGGAAGCAATCAGCCCCAGCATTTT. Its protein product is CAISDRQGSNQPQHF.

The rearrangement links TRBV14 to TRBJ2-2, with D tentatively TRBD1 or TRBD2 (5 bases each). The CDR3 consists of 15 residues. Between the trimmed V and J ends, which lost 0 bases and 7 bases, there was a span of 12 bases. The germline CDR1 and CDR2 sequences are SGHDN and FVKESK. The CDR3 region is CASSQDQRGLGELFF. The CDR3, as DNA: TGTGCCAGCAGCCAAGATCAGAGGGGCCTCGGGGAGCTGTTTTTT.

The rearrangement joins TRBV6-5 to TRBJ1-5; the D is unclear. CDR1 MNHEY and CDR2 SVGAGI come from the germline V gene. The CDR3 spans 12 residues. With 8 bases removed from V and 4 bases from J, the gap between germline ends came to 9 bases. The CDR3 region is CASWEFNQPQHF. The CDR3 DNA is TGTGCCAGCTGGGAGTTTAATCAGCCCCAGCATTTT.

The chain uses TRBV20-1 and TRBJ2-5; no clear D gene. The CDR3 contains 10 residues. Germline V gene data show CDR1 as DFQATT and CDR2 as SNEGSKA (reference sequence). Here the CDR3 DNA reads TGCAGCCCAAGGCAAGAGACCCAGTACTTC. Protein product: CSPRQETQYF.

The chain has TRBV5-1 and TRBJ2-3; D perhaps matches TRBD1 (6 bases). The CDR3 is 16 amino acids. Germline CDR1 reads SGHRS; CDR2 reads YFSETQ. Deletions cut 2 bases from V and 2 bases from J, with 15 bases between. CDR3 bases: TGCGCCAGCAGCTTCCACAGGGATGGGTACACAGATACGCAGTATTTT. Amino acid sequence: CASSFHRDGYTDTQYF.

The chain is built from TRBV19 and TRBJ1-1; D might be TRBD1 (5 bases). The V and J ends lost 7 bases and 5 bases respectively, with 17 bases between them. Germline lookup yields CDR1 LNHDA and CDR2 SQIVND (reference sequence). The CDR3 extends over 14 amino acids. DNA for the CDR3: TGTGCCAGTAAAGCTCGCGGGGGGATGACTGAAGCTTTCTTT. Amino acids: CASKARGGMTEAFF. Full variable domain (rest looked up from reference TRBV19 and TRBJ1-1): DGGITQSPKYLFRKEGQNVTLSCEQNLNHDAMYWYRQDPGQGLRLIYYSQIVNDFQKGDIAEGYSVSREKKESFPLTVTSAQKNPTAFYLCASKARGGMTEAFFGQGTRLTVV.

The V and J genes are TRBV11-2 and TRBJ2-1; no firm D call. This CDR3 contains 14 residues. Germline CDR1 SGHAT, CDR2 FQNNGV. V was shortened by 5 bases and J by 4 bases, with 12 bases between the two germline ends. The CDR3 loop reads CASSGDMGYNEQFF. Here the CDR3 DNA reads TGTGCCAGCAGCGGAGACATGGGTTACAATGAGCAGTTCTTC.

The genes are TRBV9 and TRBJ2-1; TRBD2 might be the D (6 bases). The CDR3 extends over 16 amino acids. V lost 3 bases to trimming and J lost 0 bases, with 13 bases between them. The germline CDR1 and CDR2 sequences are SGDLS and YYNGEE. The CDR3 region is CASSAHGGSSYNEQFF. Here the CDR3 DNA reads TGTGCCAGCAGCGCCCACGGGGGTAGCTCCTACAATGAGCAGTTCTTC. Full variable domain (missing parts from reference TRBV9 and TRBJ2-1): DSGVTQTPKHLITATGQRVTLRCSPRSGDLSVYWYQQSLDQGLQFLIQYYNGEERAKGNILERFSAQQFPDLHSELNLSSLELGDSALYFCASSAHGGSSYNEQFFGPGTRLTVL.

The chain combines TRBV6-5 with TRBJ1-2; D gene ambiguous. Looked up from germline, CDR1 is MNHEY and CDR2 is SVGAGI. This CDR3 contains 14 residues. V lost 0 bases and J lost 8, with 13 bases in between. CDR3 amino acids: CASSYSTQRGGYTF. CDR3 sequence (DNA): TGTGCCAGCAGTTACTCCACCCAACGAGGCGGCTACACCTTC.